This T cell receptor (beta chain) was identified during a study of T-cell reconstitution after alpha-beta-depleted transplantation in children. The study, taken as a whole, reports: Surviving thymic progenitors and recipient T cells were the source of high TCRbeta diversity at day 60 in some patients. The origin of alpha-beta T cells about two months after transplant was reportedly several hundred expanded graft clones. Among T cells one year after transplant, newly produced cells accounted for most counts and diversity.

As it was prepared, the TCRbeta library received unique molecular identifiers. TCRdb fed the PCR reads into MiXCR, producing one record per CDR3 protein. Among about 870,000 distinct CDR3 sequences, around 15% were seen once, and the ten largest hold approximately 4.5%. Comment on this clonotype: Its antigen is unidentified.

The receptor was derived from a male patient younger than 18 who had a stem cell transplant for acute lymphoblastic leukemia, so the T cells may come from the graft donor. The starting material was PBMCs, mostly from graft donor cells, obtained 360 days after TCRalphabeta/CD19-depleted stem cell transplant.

CDR3 region: CASSYASGRVYNEQFF. CDR3 in DNA: TGTGCCAGCAGTTATGCTAGCGGGAGGGTATACAATGAGCAGTTCTTC. The gene calls are TRBV28 and TRBJ2-1, with 12 bases lining up with TRBD2. Germline CDR1 reads MDHEN; CDR2 reads SYDVKM. This CDR3 has 16 residues. J gave up 4 bases and V 4 bases, and 5 bases lay outside the gene matches.